This entry lists 6 T cell receptor beta chains sequenced from one sample in a study of identical twins. In TCRdb, the 5' RACE reads were re-called with MiXCR into one record per CDR3 protein. The data contain under 250,000 distinct CDR3 sequences, less than 9.5% of them singletons. The sequenced sample consisted of memory (CD45RO+) T cells sorted from blood. The receptors shown here come from a woman between 18 and 30 years old in good health.

A few counts support this clonotype. The chain has TRBV12-3 or TRBV12-4 and TRBJ1-3; 7 positions match TRBD1. This CDR3 is 14 amino acids long. The V gene end was trimmed by 6 bases and the J gene end by 2 bases; junction bases not matched to a gene: 4. The CDR3, as DNA: TGTGCCAGCAGGGGGGGACAGACTGGAAACACCATATATTTT. As protein: CASRGGQTGNTIYF.

V is TRBV18 and J is TRBJ2-7; D is unclear. Looked up from germline, CDR1 is KGHSH and CDR2 is LQKENI. Trimming stripped 0 bases from V and 6 bases from J, with 12 bases between. There are 14 residues in the CDR3. CDR3 residues: CASSPPVLLREQYF. CDR3 nucleotides: TGTGCCAGCTCACCACCGGTCTTATTGCGCGAGCAGTACTTC.

There are a few counts of this clonotype. The CDR3 region is CSANGPGRGYNEQFF. CDR3 nucleotide sequence: TGCAGTGCCAACGGCCCGGGACGGGGATACAATGAGCAGTTCTTC. The chain has TRBV20-1 and TRBJ2-1; possibly TRBD1 or TRBD2 for D (5 bases each). V was shortened by 6 bases and J by 4 bases, with 19 bases between the two germline ends. CDR1 is DFQATT, CDR2 SNEGSKA, per germline (reference sequence). This CDR3 has 15 amino acids.

There are many counts of this clonotype. The chain is built from TRBV7-2 and TRBJ1-3; D perhaps matches TRBD1 (5 bases). CDR1 is SGHTA and CDR2 is FQGNSA in the germline V gene. The V and J ends lost 3 bases and 0 bases respectively, with 18 bases between them. CDR3 length: 18 residues. This CDR3 reads CASSLGRRAMSSGNTIYF. CDR3 sequence (DNA): TGTGCCAGCAGCTTGGGGCGAAGGGCAATGAGCTCTGGAAACACCATATATTTT.

With regard to this clonotype: This may come from a read error, since a much larger clone is one base off. The CDR3 DNA reads as TGTGCCAGCAGCCCAGAAAGGCTATCCCCAGATACGCAGTATTTT. Amino acids: CASSPERLSPDTQYF. This rearrangement joins TRBV7-8 to TRBJ2-3; D is undetermined. Germline V lookup: CDR1 SGHVS, CDR2 FQNEAQ. The V end was cut by 5 bases, the J end by 4 bases, with 16 bases between. This CDR3 has 15 residues.

The J gene is TRBJ2-7, the V gene TRBV6-2 or TRBV6-3, with unresolved D. Germline CDR1 is MNHEY and CDR2 is SVGEGT. V was pared by 6 bases and J by 3 bases, with 15 bases between. CDR3 length equals 14 residues. The CDR3 nucleotides read TGTGCCAGCAGATCGGTACCTGGGGTCTACGAGCAGTACTTC. Translation: CASRSVPGVYEQYF.